This paragraph covers one TCR beta chain sequence. Its antigen is unidentified. This entry comes from a study of OX40 agonist ivuxolimab in advanced cancers. Study-wide context: Aged roughly 23 to 85 with a mean of 60 years, they were almost 85% male. Findings and limits, study-wide: Those patients achieving a partial response at 0.1-3.0 mg/kg showed among the lowest clonal expansion. Relative to CD4+, CD8+ T cells held more expanded clones on average.

Germline V gene lookup returns CDR1 MNHEY and CDR2 SVGAGI. This CDR3 is built from 14 residues. The trim removed 6 bases at V and 7 bases at J, leaving 8 bases unmatched. Sequenced by immunoSEQ multiplex PCR; TCRdb stores in-frame clones only, minus some. The data hold 45,000 to 60,000 clones, with about 85% observed a single time. Cycle 7 day 1, cycle 4 day 1, and baseline were the timepoints at which blood was sampled. Sequencing was performed on CD4+ or CD8+ T cells sorted from blood, taken in a trial of the OX40 agonist ivuxolimab. This sequence joins TRBV6-5 and TRBJ1-2; 10 nucleotides line up with TRBD1. The source of this sequence is an adult with an advanced solid tumor such as melanoma, head and neck, liver or kidney cancer. CDR3 DNA sequence: TGTGCCAGCAGGTTCGGACAGGGGGAGCTTGGCTACACCTTC. This codes for CASRFGQGELGYTF.